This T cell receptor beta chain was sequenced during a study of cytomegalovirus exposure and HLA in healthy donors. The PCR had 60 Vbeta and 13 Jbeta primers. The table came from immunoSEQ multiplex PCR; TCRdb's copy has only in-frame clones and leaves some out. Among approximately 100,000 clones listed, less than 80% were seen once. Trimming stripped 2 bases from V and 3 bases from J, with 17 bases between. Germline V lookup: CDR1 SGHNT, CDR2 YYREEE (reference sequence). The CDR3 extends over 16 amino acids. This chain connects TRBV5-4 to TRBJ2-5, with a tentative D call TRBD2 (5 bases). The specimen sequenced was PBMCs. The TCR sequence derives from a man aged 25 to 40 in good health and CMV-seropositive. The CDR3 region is CASSFSSLGKKETQYF. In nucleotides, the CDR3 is TGTGCCAGCAGCTTTTCTAGCTTGGGGAAGAAAGAGACCCAGTACTTC.